This TCR beta chain derives from a study of long-term antiretroviral therapy in people with HIV. They ran version v3.0 of the immunoSEQ assay at survey level. Profiling relied on immunoSEQ multiplex PCR, and the TCRdb table lists in-frame clones only, not all of them. The top ten hold 3.6% of the sample, which has under 30,000 clones, roughly 86% seen once. The TCR originated in a young woman with HIV. The material was unsorted PBMCs, obtained 1.9 years after starting antiretroviral therapy.

The CDR3 DNA reads as TGTGCCAGCAGCAAAAGGACAGGGCCACGCTCTGGAAACACCATATATTTT. The encoded protein is CASSKRTGPRSGNTIYF. The chain is built from TRBV9 and TRBJ1-3, with 8 nucleotides matching TRBD1. Germline V gene sequence: CDR1 SGDLS, CDR2 YYNGEE. The CDR3 has 17 residues. The V and J ends lost 4 bases and 0 bases, in that order; junction bases with no gene match: 9.